The 17 T cell receptor beta chains below all came from one sample that was sequenced in a study of beta chain features in type 1 diabetes. The authors reverse transcribed all of the isolated RNA, so sequencing captured expressed TCRB transcripts. The assay was immunoSEQ multiplex PCR, and TCRdb's table has in-frame clones only and misses some. The table includes under 950,000 clones, roughly a sixth detected once. The sample taken for sequencing was naive CD4+ T cells from blood. The receptors originated from a woman aged 18-29 years in good health.

This clone was picked up a small number of times. The rearrangement joins TRBV5-1 to TRBJ1-1; TRBD1 is a possible D gene (5 bases). V lost 0 bases and J 4 bases, leaving 10 bases between the germline ends. CDR3 size: 14 residues. Germline loops: CDR1 SGHRS, CDR2 YFSETQ. The CDR3 protein is CASSLGGTSTEAFF. The CDR3 coding sequence is TGCGCCAGCAGCTTGGGAGGGACTTCCACTGAAGCTTTCTTT. The full variable domain, in which reference TRBV5-1 and TRBJ1-1 provide the parts outside the CDR3, is KAGVTQTPRYLIKTRGQQVTLSCSPISGHRSVSWYQQTPGQGLQFLFEYFSETQRNKGNFPGRFSGRQFSNSRSEMNVSTLELGDSALYLCASSLGGTSTEAFFGQGTRLTVV.

V and J are TRBV4-3 and TRBJ2-5; the D gene is possibly TRBD1 (5 bases). This CDR3 comprises 16 residues. The V gene's germline CDR1 is LGHNA and CDR2 YSLEER. Trimming took 2 bases from V and 4 from J, leaving 17 bases between them. Here the CDR3 DNA reads TGCGCCAGCAGCCAACAGGGATGGACCGGAATAGAGACCCAGTACTTC. Protein sequence: CASSQQGWTGIETQYF.

The chain joins TRBV25-1 to TRBJ2-3; 10 positions match TRBD2. The CDR3 length is 16 residues. V lost 2 bases, J lost 0 bases, and 2 bases stayed unmatched. CDR1 is MGHDK, CDR2 SYGVNS, per germline. The DNA for the CDR3 is TGTGCCAGCAGTGAAAGACTAGCGGGTAGCACAGATACGCAGTATTTT. Protein sequence: CASSERLAGSTDTQYF.

This clone was seen a few times. The chain joins TRBV28 to TRBJ2-1, with TRBD2 identical over 9 bases. Germline-derived CDR1 and CDR2 are MDHEN and SYDVKM. Germline trimming cut 7 bases from V and 0 bases from J; bases unmatched to any gene: 4. This CDR3 comprises 15 residues. The CDR3 here is CASISGSFSYNEQFF. The CDR3 DNA reads as TGTGCCAGCATTAGCGGGAGCTTCTCCTACAATGAGCAGTTCTTC.

The CDR3 sequence: CASSLRGSDTQYF. Here the CDR3 DNA reads TGTGCCAGCAGCTTACGGGGGTCAGATACGCAGTATTTT. The chain joins TRBV13 to TRBJ2-3; tentative D call: TRBD2 (6 bases). The CDR3 consists of 13 residues. CDR1 PRHDT and CDR2 FYEKMQ come from the germline V gene (reference sequence). Trimming removed 2 bases at V and 4 bases at J, with 7 bases between.

V and J are TRBV7-2 and TRBJ2-5; 7 bases are a match to TRBD2. CDR1 and CDR2 (germline): SGHTA, FQGNSA. Losses at the gene ends were 2 bases for V and 5 bases for J; bases not matched to a gene: 11. The CDR3 is 16 residues long. The CDR3 loop is CASSLSAGAVRETQYF. The CDR3 DNA follows: TGTGCCAGCAGCTTATCCGCGGGAGCCGTCCGGGAGACCCAGTACTTC.

The V and J genes are TRBV5-4 and TRBJ2-7, with a weak D call TRBD1 (6 bases). From germline, CDR1 is SGHNT and CDR2 YYREEE (reference sequence). The V end was cut by 0 bases, the J end by 5 bases, with 12 bases between. The CDR3 extends over 14 amino acids. CDR3 region: CASSLEQGWDEQYF. The CDR3 nucleotides read TGTGCCAGCAGCTTGGAACAGGGTTGGGACGAGCAGTACTTC.

This clone was observed a handful of times. The chain has TRBV5-6 and TRBJ1-5; D remains unclear. This CDR3 is built from 12 residues. V was pared by 0 bases and J by 6 bases, with 4 bases between. Germline V gives CDR1 SGHDT, CDR2 YYEEEE. CDR3 sequence (DNA): TGTGCCAGCAGCTTGGGACGTCAGCCCCAGCATTTT. The encoded protein is CASSLGRQPQHF.

This clone showed up just a few times. This chain joins TRBV18 and TRBJ2-7, with D uncertain. V lost 3 bases to trimming and J lost 0 bases, with 9 bases between them. The CDR3 is 14 residues long. Per the germline V gene, CDR1 is KGHSH and CDR2 is LQKENI. CDR3 amino acids: CASSPFSPSYEQYF. Here the CDR3 DNA reads TGTGCCAGCTCACCCTTCTCCCCCTCCTACGAGCAGTACTTC.

This clone turned up a few times. The chain uses TRBV7-9 and TRBJ1-2; tentative D call: TRBD1 (5 bases). The ends were cut back, 1 base at V and 4 bases at J, with 10 bases in the middle. Germline V gene data show CDR1 as SEHNR and CDR2 as FQNEAQ (reference sequence). The CDR3 covers 14 residues. CDR3 loop: CASSLDRLRYGYTF. The CDR3 DNA follows: TGTGCCAGCAGCTTAGACAGGCTACGCTATGGCTACACCTTC.

V and J are TRBV2 and TRBJ2-3; the match to TRBD2 covers 9 bases. From germline, CDR1 is SNHLY and CDR2 FYNNEI. CDR3 length equals 16 residues. V shed 5 bases, J shed 4 bases, and the junction held 10 bases outside the gene matches. This CDR3 reads CASSNSGTSTADTQYF. The CDR3 nucleotides read TGTGCCAGCAGTAATTCCGGGACTAGCACCGCAGATACGCAGTATTTT.

The V call is TRBV7-3, the J call TRBJ1-1; a possible D gene is TRBD1 (6 bases). Germline-derived CDR1 and CDR2 are SGHTA and FQGTGA. Trimming pared 2 bases from V and 1 base from J, leaving 11 bases between. This CDR3 comprises 15 residues. Written as DNA, the CDR3 is TGTGCCAGCAGCTTATTGGGGACATCGAACACTGAAGCTTTCTTT. Translated, it gives CASSLLGTSNTEAFF.

The chain employs TRBV1 and TRBJ2-3; the table's TRBD1 call for D was not verified on the DNA. TRBV1 is shown as a pseudogene. This CDR3 region has 17 residues. The CDR3 DNA reads as TGCACCAGCAGCCCGGGAGTCGGGACAGGGGGCGAAGATACGCAGTATTTT. This codes for CTSSPGVGTGGEDTQYF.

The J gene is TRBJ1-4, the V gene TRBV15; D remains ambiguous. The CDR3 spans 14 residues. Germline V lookup: CDR1 LNHNV, CDR2 YYDKDF (reference sequence). The ends were cut back, 0 bases at V and 8 bases at J, with 10 bases in the middle. CDR3 DNA sequence: TGTGCCACCAGCAGAGAGGACGCGGGGGAAAAACTGTTTTTT. It translates to CATSREDAGEKLFF.

This clone turned up a few times. This sequence joins TRBV7-9 and TRBJ2-7; 10 bases line up with TRBD2. CDR1 is SEHNR, CDR2 FQNEAQ, per germline (reference sequence). This CDR3 has 15 residues. The junction had 8 bases not matched to a gene; V was cut back by 5 bases and J by 4 bases. The CDR3 here is CASSTPSGSGYEQYF. The CDR3 nucleotides read TGTGCCAGCAGCACCCCTAGCGGGAGCGGGTACGAGCAGTACTTC. The entire variable domain, with the rest obtained from reference TRBV7-9 and TRBJ2-7, is as follows: DTGVSQNPRHKITKRGQNVTFRCDPISEHNRLYWYRQTLGQGPEFLTYFQNEAQLEKSRLLSDRFSAERPKGSFSTLEIQRTEQGDSAMYLCASSTPSGSGYEQYFGPGTRLTVT.

The sample holds a few counts of this clone. The chain recombines TRBV28 with TRBJ1-1; no reliable D call. Germline V gives CDR1 MDHEN, CDR2 SYDVKM. The CDR3 is 14 amino acids. Trimming stripped 5 bases from V and 6 bases from J, with 16 bases between. The CDR3: CASSIPVLGSEAFF. The DNA for the CDR3 is TGTGCCAGCAGTATCCCTGTGTTGGGATCTGAAGCTTTCTTT.

This clone was recorded a few times. The chain is built from TRBV7-8 and TRBJ2-3; D perhaps matches TRBD2 (5 bases). The germline V gene has CDR1 SGHVS and CDR2 FQNEAQ. Trimming removed 5 bases from V and 0 bases from J, with 9 bases in between. The CDR3 loop spans 14 amino acids. The CDR3 reads CASSLSVSTDTQYF. The CDR3 DNA is TGTGCCAGCAGCCTTAGCGTTAGCACAGATACGCAGTATTTT.